The 21 T cell receptor beta chains in this list originate from one sample, sequenced in a study of spatial heterogeneity in lung cancer. TCRdb analysed the 5' RACE reads with MiXCR anew, one entry per CDR3 protein. The data show roughly 7,000 distinct CDR3 sequences, about 7% seen once. The time point denotes: sample taken at primary tumor resection. The sample was PBMCs, taken at surgery. The receptors derive from a male donor with early-stage non-small cell lung cancer.

This clonotype was seen at least ten times. Sequence at one end of the junction differs from germline and may be a read error. V is TRBV7-7 and J is TRBJ2-2, with a weak D call TRBD2 (6 bases). The CDR3 has 15 amino acids. Germline values: CDR1 SSHAT, CDR2 FNYEAQ (reference sequence). The CDR3 DNA reads TGTGCTAGCAGCGCGGGAAGGGCGAACACCGGGGAGCTGTTTTTT. It encodes CASSAGRANTGELFF.

The chain uses TRBV9 and TRBJ2-6; D is uncertain. Germline V lookup: CDR1 SGDLS, CDR2 YYNGEE. The CDR3 runs to 18 residues. The V end lost 2 bases, the J end lost 4 bases, and 19 bases lay between the germline ends. The CDR3 is CASSVDGPWGTGANVLTF. The CDR3 bases are TGTGCCAGCAGCGTCGATGGGCCATGGGGTACAGGGGCCAACGTCCTGACTTTC.

This clonotype was recorded many times. This chain uses TRBV9 with TRBJ2-6, with 10 bases fitting TRBD1. V shed 4 bases, J shed 5 bases, and the junction held 9 bases outside the gene matches. CDR3 length: 17 amino acids. The germline CDR1 and CDR2 sequences are SGDLS and YYNGEE. The CDR3 DNA is TGTGCCAGCAGCTCCGGGACAGGGGTGGTCTGGGCCAACGTCCTGACTTTC. The encoded protein is CASSSGTGVVWANVLTF.

This clonotype appeared many times. The chain has TRBV19 and TRBJ2-5; D tentatively fits TRBD1 or TRBD2 (5 bases each). V dropped 5 bases and J dropped 1 base, with 11 bases sitting between them. Germline V gene lookup returns CDR1 LNHDA and CDR2 SQIVND (reference sequence). The length of the CDR3 is 14 residues. For the CDR3, the DNA is TGTGCCAGTAGTCCTAGGGACCTCCAAGAGACCCAGTACTTC. Translating gives CASSPRDLQETQYF.

This clonotype was seen ten or more times. The rearrangement joins TRBV28 to TRBJ1-4; no clear D gene. The germline gives CDR1 MDHEN, CDR2 SYDVKM. Trimming pared 7 bases from V and 4 bases from J, leaving 19 bases between. The CDR3 is made up of 16 amino acids. CDR3 amino acids: CASTKLGGPLNEKLFF. The CDR3 DNA reads TGTGCCAGCACCAAACTGGGAGGGCCCCTTAATGAAAAACTGTTTTTT.

This clonotype showed up many times. V and J are TRBV5-1 and TRBJ2-3; 13 bases align to TRBD2. CDR1 and CDR2 from the germline V gene are SGHRS and YFSETQ. This CDR3 is built from 18 residues. After removal of 5 bases from V and 2 bases from J, the junction contained 11 bases not matched to a gene. The CDR3 DNA sequence: TGCGCCAGCAGAACGACTAGCGGGGGGACAATCTCCACAGATACGCAGTATTTT. Its protein product is CASRTTSGGTISTDTQYF.

This sequence joins TRBV11-2 and TRBJ2-1; no clear D gene. Trimming stripped 1 base from V and 0 bases from J, with 10 bases between. The CDR3 contains 16 residues. Germline loops: CDR1 SGHAT, CDR2 FQNNGV. The CDR3 region has the DNA TGTGCCAGCAGCTTAGTGAAAGGCCTCTCCTACAATGAGCAGTTCTTC. This codes for CASSLVKGLSYNEQFF.

This clonotype has a count of ten or more. The chain has TRBV4-2 and TRBJ2-2; 10 bases are a match to TRBD2. Looked up from germline, CDR1 is LGHNA and CDR2 is YNFKEQ. CDR3 length: 17 amino acids. V trimming: 3 bases; J trimming: 7 bases; junction bases outside the gene matches: 11. In DNA, the CDR3 is TGTGCCAGCAGCCACCCGCTAGCGGGGGATAGGAGCGGGGAGCTGTTTTTT. It codes for CASSHPLAGDRSGELFF.

This clonotype was seen many times. The V call is TRBV12-3 or TRBV12-4, the J call TRBJ2-3; the match to TRBD2 covers 8 bases. CDR3 length: 13 residues. The junction had 6 bases not matched to a gene; V was cut back by 7 bases and J by 6 bases. CDR3 in amino acids: CASNMRGVDTQYF. The CDR3 DNA follows: TGTGCCAGCAATATGCGGGGGGTCGATACGCAGTATTTT.

Ten or more counts support this clonotype. V gene TRBV5-4 combines with J gene TRBJ1-1; 7 bases are shared with TRBD1. CDR3 size: 13 residues. Germline CDR1 and CDR2: SGHNT and YYREEE (reference sequence). V dropped 4 bases and J dropped 4; count of bases not matched to a gene: 4. CDR3 in DNA: TGTGCCAGCAGCCTCGGACAGGCCACTGAAGCTTTCTTT. It codes for CASSLGQATEAFF.

V and J are TRBV28 and TRBJ1-2; D is perhaps TRBD1 (5 bases). The CDR3 has 11 amino acids. In germline, CDR1 is MDHEN, CDR2 SYDVKM. The V and J ends lost 5 bases and 7 bases respectively, with 8 bases between them. Here the CDR3 reads CASSRDFGYTF. The CDR3 DNA reads TGTGCCAGCAGTCGGGACTTTGGCTACACCTTC.

This clonotype was seen many times. The chain joins TRBV2 to TRBJ1-1; unclear D gene. V lost 3 bases and J 0 bases, leaving 2 bases between the germline ends. Germline-derived CDR1 and CDR2 are SNHLY and FYNNEI. The CDR3 is 12 amino acids. CDR3 sequence (DNA): TGTGCCAGCAGTGACCTGAACACTGAAGCTTTCTTT. As protein: CASSDLNTEAFF.

This clonotype was detected ten times or more. The chain employs TRBV29-1 and TRBJ2-5; D not certain. The V gene lost 7 bases and the J gene lost 1 base, with 10 bases spanning the gap. This CDR3 has 12 residues. Germline V gene lookup returns CDR1 SQVTM and CDR2 ANQGSEA. The CDR3 region is CSARRLQETQYF. Here the CDR3 DNA reads TGCAGCGCACGACGGCTCCAAGAGACCCAGTACTTC.

There are many counts of this clonotype. The rearrangement joins TRBV2 to TRBJ2-1; D call uncertain. Germline CDR1 SNHLY, CDR2 FYNNEI. The V end lost 0 bases, the J end lost 6 bases, and 6 bases lay between the germline ends. The CDR3 is made up of 13 amino acids. CDR3: CASSEASVNEQFF. In DNA form, the CDR3 reads TGTGCCAGCAGTGAAGCTAGTGTCAATGAGCAGTTCTTC.

The sample holds a few counts of this clonotype. CDR3 residues: CASSPQGFANYGYTF. CDR3 coding DNA: TGTGCCAGCAGCCCTCAGGGGTTCGCTAACTATGGCTACACCTTC. This chain connects TRBV7-9 to TRBJ1-2; D perhaps matches TRBD1 (6 bases). The CDR3 is made up of 15 amino acids. V was shortened by 5 bases and J by 0 bases, with 13 bases between the two germline ends. Germline V gene data show CDR1 as SEHNR and CDR2 as FQNEAQ (reference sequence).

In the case of this clonotype: This clone may be a read error of a much larger clone one base away. The chain joins TRBV5-1 to TRBJ2-3; D remains unclear. The CDR3 is 13 amino acids. Germline V gives CDR1 SGHRS, CDR2 YFSETQ. The CDR3 here is CASSLQSIDTQYF. In nucleotides, the CDR3 is TGCGCCAGCAGCTTACAGAGCATAGATACGCAGTATTTT.

This clonotype was counted at least ten times. This chain joins TRBV29-1 and TRBJ2-2; D gene uncertain. The V end lost 6 bases, the J end lost 1 base, and 9 bases lay between the germline ends. Germline CDR1 reads SQVTM; CDR2 reads ANQGSEA. This CDR3 contains 13 residues. CDR3 nucleotides: TGCAGCGTAACGTGGGTGAACACCGGGGAGCTGTTTTTT. This sequence encodes CSVTWVNTGELFF.

This clonotype appeared many times. V gene TRBV11-2 combines with J gene TRBJ2-3; no reliable D call. This CDR3 comprises 14 residues. CDR1 is SGHAT, CDR2 FQNNGV, per germline. V lost 5 bases to trimming and J lost 6 bases, with 15 bases between them. Written as DNA, the CDR3 is TGTGCCAGCAGCATCCGACTGCGCGCGGATACGCAGTATTTT. Translated, it gives CASSIRLRADTQYF.

This clonotype showed up many times. The gene calls are TRBV6-4 and TRBJ2-3; D is undetermined. This CDR3 has 14 residues. The V gene's germline CDR1 is MRHNA and CDR2 SNTAGT. Trimming took 3 bases from V and 0 from J, leaving 7 bases between them. The CDR3 reads CASSELHSTDTQYF. CDR3 in DNA: TGTGCCAGCAGTGAATTACACAGCACAGATACGCAGTATTTT.

This clonotype has at least ten counts. V gene TRBV6-1 combines with J gene TRBJ2-7, with TRBD2 matching 9 bases. There are 13 residues in the CDR3. After removal of 8 bases from V and 7 bases from J, the junction contained 9 bases not matched to a gene. Germline V gene data show CDR1 as MNHNS and CDR2 as SASEGT. The CDR3 DNA reads as TGTGCCAGCTTATCAGCGGGGGGTGGGGAGCAGTACGTC. Translating gives CASLSAGGGEQYV.

This clonotype was detected many times. The chain carries TRBV10-3 and TRBJ2-5, with 9 bases matching TRBD1. The germline V gene encodes CDR1 ENHRY and CDR2 SYGVKD. The CDR3 has 15 amino acids. Losses at the gene ends were 3 bases for V and 3 bases for J; bases not matched to a gene: 5. The CDR3 sequence: CAISDQRDREETQYF. The CDR3 coding sequence is TGTGCCATCAGTGACCAACGGGACAGGGAAGAGACCCAGTACTTC.